The 32 T cell receptor beta chains below all came from one sample that was sequenced in a study of blood T cell repertoires in COVID-19. The assay was immunoSEQ multiplex PCR, and TCRdb's table has in-frame clones only and misses some. The sample records approximately 400,000 clones, 70% to 90% being singletons. Sequencing input: PBMCs or T cells enriched from blood (not recorded which). The source of these receptors is a young man who had recovered from COVID-19.

The rearrangement uses TRBV27 and TRBJ2-5; a possible D gene is TRBD1 (5 bases). This CDR3 has 14 residues. Deletions cut 5 bases from V and 2 bases from J, with 12 bases between. Germline CDR1 and CDR2: MNHEY and SMNVEV (reference sequence). CDR3 sequence (DNA): TGTGCCAGCAGTCCGGCAGGGTCACAAGAGACCCAGTACTTC. It is translated as CASSPAGSQETQYF.

The rearrangement uses TRBV11-2 and TRBJ2-5; 7 positions agree with TRBD1. CDR3 length: 13 amino acids. V was pared by 5 bases and J by 4 bases, with 4 bases of the junction left unmatched. Germline values: CDR1 SGHAT, CDR2 FQNNGV. CDR3 sequence reads: CASSLTGTETQYF. CDR3 DNA sequence: TGTGCCAGCAGCCTGACAGGGACAGAGACCCAGTACTTC.

This clone has more than one count but fewer than ten. The chain has TRBV29-1 and TRBJ1-5, with TRBD1 as a possible D gene (5 bases). The V gene's germline CDR1 is SQVTM and CDR2 ANQGSEA. CDR3 size: 13 residues. Trimming stripped 6 bases from V and 2 bases from J, with 11 bases between. Here the CDR3 reads CSVSDNRNQPQHF. The CDR3 region has the DNA TGCAGCGTCTCGGACAATCGCAATCAGCCCCAGCATTTT.

The genes are TRBV25-1 and TRBJ1-2; TRBD1 is a possible D gene (5 bases). CDR3 length: 12 amino acids. The germline gives CDR1 MGHDK, CDR2 SYGVNS. V was pared by 8 bases and J by 4 bases, with 11 bases between. The CDR3 here is CASGTGAYGYTF. The CDR3 DNA reads as TGTGCCAGCGGAACAGGAGCCTATGGCTACACCTTC.

This chain uses TRBV7-9 with TRBJ2-5; D gene uncertain. V dropped 3 bases and J dropped 5 bases, with 13 bases sitting between them. Germline assignment: CDR1 SEHNR and CDR2 FQNEAQ (reference sequence). The CDR3 is 14 residues long. CDR3 residues: CASSFSGSTETQYF. The CDR3 DNA reads TGTGCCAGCAGCTTTTCTGGCTCCACGGAGACCCAGTACTTC.

Only one count was recorded for this clone. The genes are TRBV2 and TRBJ2-7; perhaps TRBD2 as D (6 bases). The CDR3 is 10 amino acids. CDR1 is SNHLY, CDR2 FYNNEI, per germline. The ends were cut back, 6 bases at V and 6 bases at J, with 6 bases in the middle. This CDR3 reads CASRAGEQYF. The CDR3 DNA reads TGTGCCAGCAGAGCGGGCGAGCAGTACTTC.

About this clone: In the same sample, other DNA sequences code for this CDR3. The V and J genes are TRBV5-1 and TRBJ1-2; D possibly corresponds to TRBD1 (5 bases). With 1 base removed from V and 1 base from J, the gap between germline ends came to 8 bases. Germline loops: CDR1 SGHRS, CDR2 YFSETQ. This CDR3 region has 14 residues. This chain's CDR3 is CASSLSTVNYGYTF. The DNA for the CDR3 is TGCGCCAGCAGCTTGTCGACAGTTAACTATGGCTACACCTTC. Complete variable domain (other parts from reference TRBV5-1 and TRBJ1-2): KAGVTQTPRYLIKTRGQQVTLSCSPISGHRSVSWYQQTPGQGLQFLFEYFSETQRNKGNFPGRFSGRQFSNSRSEMNVSTLELGDSALYLCASSLSTVNYGYTFGSGTRLTVV.

The chain has TRBV7-3 and TRBJ1-2, with 8 positions matching TRBD1. After removal of 5 bases from V and 0 bases from J, the junction contained 14 bases not matched to a gene. The CDR3 is 18 residues long. CDR1 is SGHTA and CDR2 is FQGTGA in the germline V gene. The CDR3 nucleotides read TGTGCCAGCAGCCCACAAGTTGGACAGGGCAAAGCTAACTATGGCTACACCTTC. Translation gives CASSPQVGQGKANYGYTF.

The chain has TRBV30 and TRBJ1-2, with 10 bases aligning to TRBD1. CDR3 length: 16 residues. The trim removed 2 bases at V and 8 bases at J, leaving 14 bases unmatched. Germline V lookup: CDR1 GTSNPN, CDR2 SVGIG (reference sequence). Here the CDR3 reads CAWSYRDRGRSRGYTF. The CDR3 bases are TGTGCCTGGAGTTACAGGGACAGGGGCAGATCAAGAGGCTACACCTTC.

This chain uses TRBV9 with TRBJ2-7, with 8 bases aligning to TRBD1. The V gene end was trimmed by 2 bases and the J gene end by 5 bases; junction bases not matched to a gene: 6. CDR1 is SGDLS and CDR2 is YYNGEE in the germline V gene. The CDR3 is made up of 14 amino acids. CDR3 nucleotide sequence: TGTGCCAGCAGCGTTGACAGGGGATTCCACGAGCAGTACTTC. Its protein is CASSVDRGFHEQYF.

The chain is built from TRBV3-1 (or the pseudogene TRBV3-2) and TRBJ1-1; D is unclear. Deletions cut 1 base from V and 6 bases from J, with 12 bases between. The CDR3 sequence is 14 residues long. Germline V gene lookup returns CDR1 LGHDT and CDR2 YNNKEL (reference sequence). As DNA, the CDR3 is TGTGCCAGCAGCCAAGGCATCGAGAGGTCTGAAGCTTTCTTT. Translation gives CASSQGIERSEAFF.

The chain joins TRBV30 to TRBJ1-5; D call uncertain. Trimming stripped 0 bases from V and 4 bases from J, with 7 bases between. CDR1 GTSNPN and CDR2 SVGIG come from the germline V gene (reference sequence). The CDR3 runs to 13 residues. CDR3 in amino acids: CAWSVEVNQPQHF. DNA for the CDR3: TGTGCCTGGAGTGTGGAGGTTAATCAGCCCCAGCATTTT.

The chain combines TRBV6-5 with TRBJ1-1, with D unresolved. This CDR3 has 13 residues. Germline CDR1 reads MNHEY; CDR2 reads SVGAGI. V was cut by 6 bases and J by 3 bases, with 11 bases left in between. CDR3 nucleotides: TGTGCCAGCAGCCCCACAGTTTACACTGAAGCTTTCTTT. Its translation is CASSPTVYTEAFF.

In nucleotides, the CDR3 is TGTGCCAGCAGCTTCCCCGCCAGCGGCTATGGCTACACCTTC. Translated: CASSFPASGYGYTF. The chain recombines TRBV7-9 with TRBJ1-2; D is unclear. Germline-derived CDR1 and CDR2 are SEHNR and FQNEAQ (reference sequence). Trimming pared 3 bases from V and 4 bases from J, leaving 12 bases between. This CDR3 is 14 amino acids long.

The J gene is TRBJ1-2, the V gene TRBV30; 9 nucleotides line up with TRBD1. The CDR3 runs 14 residues. Germline V gives CDR1 GTSNPN, CDR2 SVGIG (reference sequence). The V and J ends lost 4 bases and 2 bases, in that order; junction bases with no gene match: 5. CDR3 nucleotide sequence: TGTGCCTGGATCCGGGACAGGGCGAACTATGGCTACACCTTC. Protein: CAWIRDRANYGYTF.

The chain combines TRBV6-5 with TRBJ1-1, with unresolved D. Trimming took off 6 bases at V and 3 bases at J, with 14 bases between the two ends. The germline V gene has CDR1 MNHEY and CDR2 SVGAGI. The CDR3 is 14 amino acids. The CDR3 is CASSLSDTYTEAFF. The DNA of the CDR3 is TGTGCCAGCAGCCTATCTGACACTTACACTGAAGCTTTCTTT.

The chain carries TRBV5-1 and TRBJ1-2, with D perhaps matching TRBD1 (6 bases). Germline V gene data show CDR1 as SGHRS and CDR2 as YFSETQ. CDR3 length: 15 amino acids. V shed 2 bases and J shed 7 bases, with 18 bases lying between them. CDR3 DNA sequence: TGCGCCAGCAGCTTCTCCGAACCAGGGGAAAGTGGCTACACCTTC. It translates to CASSFSEPGESGYTF.

The chain is built from TRBV6-6 and TRBJ1-2; the match to TRBD1 covers 8 bases. The CDR3 has 17 residues. Germline V gene data show CDR1 as MNHNY and CDR2 as SVGAGI (reference sequence). V lost 5 bases and J lost 1; bases outside the gene matches: 12. The CDR3 coding sequence is TGTGCCAGCAGTCCCCGGGACAGGTCGTCGAGTAACTATGGCTACACCTTC. Translation: CASSPRDRSSSNYGYTF.

The V and J genes are TRBV6-2 or TRBV6-3 and TRBJ2-1, with D possibly TRBD2 on 5 matching bases. In germline, CDR1 is MNHEY, CDR2 SVGEGT. This CDR3 has 15 amino acids. The V gene lost 0 bases and the J gene lost 0 bases, with 6 bases spanning the gap. DNA of the CDR3: TGTGCCAGCAGTTACTCGGGGAGCTCCTACAATGAGCAGTTCTTC. Translating it yields CASSYSGSSYNEQFF.

V gene TRBV27 combines with J gene TRBJ1-2; unclear D gene. Germline loops: CDR1 MNHEY, CDR2 SMNVEV (reference sequence). The CDR3 runs 13 residues. V was cut by 3 bases and J by 6 bases, with 11 bases left in between. This chain's CDR3 is CASSFTVRDGYTF. The CDR3 DNA follows: TGTGCCAGCAGTTTTACCGTGAGGGATGGCTACACCTTC.

The chain links TRBV2 to TRBJ1-1, with D unclear. From germline, CDR1 is SNHLY and CDR2 FYNNEI. The CDR3 totals 14 residues. V lost 4 bases and J 3 bases, leaving 12 bases between the germline ends. In DNA, the CDR3 is TGTGCCAGCAGTGGTCCGAGGCCCGACACTGAAGCTTTCTTT. Protein sequence: CASSGPRPDTEAFF.

The count of this clone is one. Here the CDR3 DNA reads TGCGCCAGCAGCTTGGCCAGCGGGGGAGCCTCCTACGAGCAGTACTTC. Protein: CASSLASGGASYEQYF. The rearrangement joins TRBV5-1 to TRBJ2-7; 8 bases map to TRBD2. The V and J ends lost 0 bases and 0 bases, in that order; junction bases with no gene match: 5. The CDR3 runs 16 residues. Germline V gene sequence: CDR1 SGHRS, CDR2 YFSETQ.

The chain joins TRBV19 to TRBJ1-5; perhaps TRBD1 as D (5 bases). V dropped 1 base and J dropped 4 bases, with 11 bases sitting between them. CDR1 LNHDA and CDR2 SQIVND come from the germline V gene (reference sequence). CDR3 length equals 15 residues. CDR3 DNA sequence: TGTGCCAGTAGTATAGGCCCGGCAGGGAATCAGCCCCAGCATTTT. Encoded protein: CASSIGPAGNQPQHF.

The V gene is TRBV7-2, the J gene TRBJ1-3; weak D call: TRBD1 (6 bases). The V end lost 5 bases, the J end lost 2 bases, and 13 bases lay between the germline ends. This CDR3 is 15 amino acids long. The germline V gene encodes CDR1 SGHTA and CDR2 FQGNSA. This chain's CDR3 is CASSPRGGAGNTIYF. The CDR3 DNA is TGTGCCAGCAGCCCCCGGGGGGGCGCTGGAAACACCATATATTTT.

This rearrangement joins TRBV12-3 or TRBV12-4 to TRBJ2-7; 8 bases match TRBD1. CDR3 size: 12 residues. J was trimmed by 6 bases and V by 6 bases; bases with no gene match: 4. The CDR3 DNA reads as TGTGCCAGCAGGAGACAGGGGAGCGAGCAGTACTTC. Protein product: CASRRQGSEQYF.

V and J are TRBV5-8 and TRBJ1-1; D call uncertain. Trimming left V 2 bases short and J 3 bases short, with 14 bases between. The germline CDR1 and CDR2 sequences are SGHTS and YDEGEE. CDR3 length equals 15 residues. CDR3 sequence: CASSLVGEDYTEAFF. CDR3 in DNA: TGTGCCAGCAGCTTAGTTGGGGAGGATTACACTGAAGCTTTCTTT.

The rearrangement links TRBV5-1 to TRBJ2-2, with D tentatively TRBD2 (6 bases). The germline gives CDR1 SGHRS, CDR2 YFSETQ. Trimming cost V 4 bases and J 1 base, with 14 bases left between them. The CDR3 has 16 amino acids. The CDR3 nucleotides read TGCGCCAGCAGCCCAAATTCAGCGGGGAACACCGGGGAGCTGTTTTTT. This translates into CASSPNSAGNTGELFF.

This rearrangement joins TRBV19 to TRBJ2-3; 16 nucleotides align to TRBD2. The length of the CDR3 is 19 residues. The ends lost 4 bases at V and 3 bases at J; junction bases unmatched: 10. Per the germline V gene, CDR1 is LNHDA and CDR2 is SQIVND (reference sequence). The CDR3 DNA is TGTGCCAGTAGTAACCCGCCCGGGACTAGCGGGGGGGCAACAGATACGCAGTATTTT. Translating it yields CASSNPPGTSGGATDTQYF.

This chain joins TRBV9 and TRBJ2-3, with 11 bases aligning to TRBD2. Germline V gene lookup returns CDR1 SGDLS and CDR2 YYNGEE. Trimming removed 0 bases from V and 2 bases from J; junction bases left unmatched: 5. This CDR3 has 17 amino acids. The CDR3 DNA sequence: TGTGCCAGCAGCGTAGACCTAGCGGGGGGTTTCACAGATACGCAGTATTTT. It translates to CASSVDLAGGFTDTQYF.

The chain carries TRBV19 and TRBJ1-5; the D gene is possibly TRBD1 (5 bases). The V end was cut by 6 bases, the J end by 2 bases, with 11 bases between. CDR3 size: 14 residues. The germline V gene has CDR1 LNHDA and CDR2 SQIVND (reference sequence). The CDR3 nucleotides read TGTGCCAGTAGGAAAGGGGAGGGCAATCAGCCCCAGCATTTT. This translates into CASRKGEGNQPQHF.

The V call is TRBV12-5, the J call TRBJ1-6; D may be TRBD1 (5 bases). The germline V gene has CDR1 LGHNT and CDR2 FRNRAP. The CDR3 length is 14 residues. Trimming shortened V by 5 bases and J by 10 bases, and 15 bases separated the two germline ends. The DNA of the CDR3 is TGTGCTAGTGGTCGCGACACAAAGGGGTCACCCCTCCACTTT. As protein: CASGRDTKGSPLHF.

DNA for the CDR3: TGTGCCAGCACGGAGGGAAACACCATATATTTT. It encodes CASTEGNTIYF. This chain uses TRBV6-6 with TRBJ1-3; D call uncertain. Germline lookup yields CDR1 MNHNY and CDR2 SVGAGI (reference sequence). The germline V and J ends were trimmed by 7 bases and 4 bases, with 5 bases remaining between them. The CDR3 loop spans 11 amino acids.